This T cell receptor beta chain was observed in a study of identical twins. It was template switching that added a universal primer site, and there were unique molecular identifiers on the cDNA. TCRdb re-called the 5' RACE reads through MiXCR, storing one row per CDR3 protein. This table holds approximately 530,000 distinct CDR3 sequences, around 22% found once. Trimming shortened V by 5 bases and J by 0 bases, and 14 bases separated the two germline ends. This CDR3 comprises 16 residues. General study results and limits: For zero-insertion analyses, partial confounding could come from invariant MAIT and iNKT cells.

This clonotype came up a few times. Its antigen is still unknown. The data also belong to a second study, concerning yellow fever vaccine responses in identical twins. That paper adds: Each twin's T cell response to the vaccine was reported to look partly convergent and partly personalized.

Input material: CD4+ T cells sorted from blood. The V gene is TRBV12-3 or TRBV12-4, the J gene TRBJ2-1; D unclear. This receptor was identified in a woman under 30 in good health. The CDR3: CASSPRLSISYNEQFF. For the CDR3, the DNA is TGTGCCAGCAGTCCCCGCCTGAGTATCTCCTACAATGAGCAGTTCTTC.